Following are 32 T cell receptor beta chains from one sample sequenced in a study of metastatic and nonmetastatic thyroid tumors. No patient received treatment before thyroid surgery. Via MiXCR, TCRdb re-called the PCR reads. The sample lists over 20,000 clones; around 13% were seen once. The sequenced material came from blood. These receptors all come from a female donor with papillary thyroid cancer or a benign thyroid nodule (not recorded which). Some clones in this sample may be carry-over from other donors' samples.

V usage is TRBV6-1 and J usage is TRBJ1-6; no clear D. V was cut by 9 bases and J by 7 bases, with 13 bases left in between. CDR1 is MNHNS, CDR2 SASEGT, per germline. The CDR3 contains 13 residues. The CDR3 reads CARDPAVNSPLHF. CDR3 DNA: TGTGCCAGGGACCCGGCGGTGAATTCACCCCTCCACTTT.

This clone has a handful of counts. The V gene is TRBV27, the J gene TRBJ1-5; TRBD1 is a possible D gene (6 bases). V lost 5 bases, J lost 7 bases, and 21 bases lay in between. Germline lookup yields CDR1 MNHEY and CDR2 SMNVEV (reference sequence). CDR3 length equals 16 residues. The CDR3 sequence is CASSPRVDRSEQPQHF. CDR3 nucleotides: TGTGCCAGCAGTCCCAGGGTCGACAGGTCGGAGCAGCCCCAGCATTTT.

This clone has at least ten counts. The CDR3: CASSASMNTEAFF. The CDR3 coding sequence is TGTGCCAGCTCAGCTTCAATGAACACTGAAGCTTTCTTT. The chain carries TRBV18 and TRBJ1-1; D is unclear. V lost 5 bases to trimming and J lost 0 bases, with 7 bases between them. There are 13 residues in the CDR3. Germline CDR1 reads KGHSH; CDR2 reads LQKENI.

The sample holds a few counts of this clone. The rearrangement uses TRBV6-1 and TRBJ2-7, with 12 bases that match TRBD1. Germline assignment: CDR1 MNHNS and CDR2 SASEGT. This CDR3 has 15 amino acids. Trimming at V came to 1 base and at J to 7 bases, leaving 5 bases not matched to a gene. The CDR3, as DNA: TGTGCCAGCAGTGAAGAGGGACAGGGGGCTCAGGAGCAGTACTTC. This gives the protein CASSEEGQGAQEQYF.

This clone was observed many times. The genes are TRBV4-2 and TRBJ2-5, with D possibly TRBD2 on 5 matching bases. Trimming took off 1 base at V and 3 bases at J, with 9 bases between the two ends. CDR1 and CDR2 from the germline V gene are LGHNA and YNFKEQ. This CDR3 contains 14 residues. In DNA, the CDR3 is TGTGCCAGCAGCCAAGGCTCGAGGGAAGAGACCCAGTACTTC. Amino acid sequence: CASSQGSREETQYF.

As for this clone: This could be a read error, since a much larger clone is one nucleotide away. The chain joins TRBV5-1 to TRBJ2-5; the match to TRBD2 covers 9 bases. CDR3 length equals 15 residues. CDR1 is SGHRS, CDR2 YFSETQ, per germline. The CDR3 nucleotides are TGCGCCAGCATCTTGAGCGGGGGGACCCAAGAGACCCAGTACTTC. Its protein product is CASILSGGTQETQYF. The complete variable domain, with remaining parts taken from reference TRBV5-1 and TRBJ2-5, reads KAGVTQTPRYLIKTRGQQVTLSCSPISGHRSVSWYQQTPGQGLQFLFEYFSETQRNKGNFPGRFSGRQFSNSRSEMNVSTLELGDSALYLCASILSGGTQETQYFGPGTRLLVL.

The rearrangement links TRBV5-1 to TRBJ2-2, with 7 bases fitting TRBD1. The junction had 6 bases not matched to a gene; V was cut back by 1 base and J by 6 bases. The CDR3 contains 15 residues. Germline V lookup: CDR1 SGHRS, CDR2 YFSETQ. The CDR3 loop reads CASSLWSQGPGELFF. The DNA for the CDR3 is TGCGCCAGCAGCTTGTGGTCACAGGGGCCCGGGGAGCTGTTTTTT.

In this sample, this clone turned up many times. The genes are TRBV3-1 and TRBJ1-2; 7 bases agree with TRBD1. From germline, CDR1 is LGHDT and CDR2 YNNKEL (reference sequence). The CDR3 is 17 residues long. V lost 0 bases to trimming and J lost 8 bases; unmatched junction nucleotides: 15. CDR3 DNA: TGTGCCAGCAGCCAAGATATCCGTAGGACAGGAAATGGAGGCTACACCTTC. This gives the protein CASSQDIRRTGNGGYTF. Using reference TRBV3-1 and TRBJ1-2 for the parts outside the CDR3, the full variable domain is DTAVSQTPKYLVTQMGNDKSIKCEQNLGHDTMYWYKQDSKKFLKIMFSYNNKELIINETVPNRFSPKSPDKAHLNLHINSLELGDSAVYFCASSQDIRRTGNGGYTFGSGTRLTVV.

This clone came up many times. V usage is TRBV3-1 and J usage is TRBJ1-6; no firm D call. The CDR3 has 14 residues. CDR1 LGHDT and CDR2 YNNKEL come from the germline V gene (reference sequence). V was cut by 1 base and J by 7 bases, with 8 bases left in between. CDR3 protein: CASSQVAGNSPLHF. The CDR3 nucleotides read TGTGCCAGCAGCCAAGTCGCGGGGAATTCACCCCTCCACTTT. Complete variable domain (other parts from reference TRBV3-1 and TRBJ1-6): DTAVSQTPKYLVTQMGNDKSIKCEQNLGHDTMYWYKQDSKKFLKIMFSYNNKELIINETVPNRFSPKSPDKAHLNLHINSLELGDSAVYFCASSQVAGNSPLHFGNGTRLTVT.

The CDR3 DNA is TGTGCCACCAGTGACTGGACTAGCGGGAGCCTTTTTAGCACAGATACGCAGTATTTT. This sequence encodes CATSDWTSGSLFSTDTQYF. V usage is TRBV24-1 and J usage is TRBJ2-3; the match to TRBD2 covers 13 bases. Germline V gene sequence: CDR1 KGHDR, CDR2 SFDVKD. The CDR3 has 19 amino acids. Trimming at V came to 4 bases and at J to 0 bases, leaving 9 bases not matched to a gene.

Points on this clone: One end of the junction varies from germline; a read error may be responsible. The chain links TRBV3-1 to TRBJ2-6; tentative D call: TRBD1 (6 bases). CDR3 size: 16 residues. The germline V gene encodes CDR1 LGHDT and CDR2 YNNKEL (reference sequence). The CDR3 nucleotides are TGTGCCAGCAGCCACGTGGGGGCGTCGGGGTCCAACTTCCTGACTTTC. It specifies CASSHVGASGSNFLTF.

This clone was counted ten times or more. The rearrangement links TRBV15 to TRBJ1-2; D is possibly TRBD1 (5 bases). The CDR3 has 14 amino acids. The V gene's germline CDR1 is LNHNV and CDR2 YYDKDF (reference sequence). V lost 0 bases and J 6 bases, leaving 11 bases between the germline ends. The CDR3 sequence is CATSRDIGAHGYTF. The CDR3 nucleotides read TGTGCCACCAGCAGAGATATCGGGGCGCATGGCTACACCTTC.

CDR3 sequence reads: CAGVHGKQPQHF. DNA for the CDR3: TGTGCCGGGGTGCATGGTAAACAGCCCCAGCATTTT. The chain has TRBV12-3 or TRBV12-4 and TRBJ1-5; D is ambiguous. This CDR3 has 12 residues. V lost 11 bases to trimming and J lost 7 bases, with 15 bases between them.

This clone has more than one count but fewer than ten. The chain uses TRBV7-3 and TRBJ1-1, with a weak D call TRBD1 (5 bases). The V end was cut by 7 bases, the J end by 4 bases, with 19 bases between. Germline CDR1 SGHTA, CDR2 FQGTGA. This CDR3 is built from 15 residues. The CDR3 region has the DNA TGTGCCAGCATCCCGACGTGGGGTGGGGGCACTGAAGCTTTCTTT. Its translation: CASIPTWGGGTEAFF.

This clone was counted ten times or more. The chain couples TRBV20-1 to TRBJ1-1; 7 bases align to TRBD1. The CDR3 is made up of 14 amino acids. The germline CDR1 and CDR2 sequences are DFQATT and SNEGSKA (reference sequence). With V trimmed by 3 bases and J by 3 bases, 7 bases remained unmatched. The CDR3 DNA sequence: TGCAGTGCTAGGTACAGGGGACCCCACACTGAAGCTTTCTTT. Protein: CSARYRGPHTEAFF.

This clone is labeled medium-sized. This sequence joins TRBV6-6 and TRBJ1-2; D uncertain. Germline lookup yields CDR1 MNHNY and CDR2 SVGAGI (reference sequence). The germline V and J ends were trimmed by 0 bases and 5 bases, with 19 bases remaining between them. The CDR3 loop spans 17 amino acids. DNA of the CDR3: TGTGCCAGCAGTTACTCGATTGCAACAGAAACCACTTATGGCTACACCTTC. Translation gives CASSYSIATETTYGYTF.

This clone showed up many times. V usage is TRBV5-1 and J usage is TRBJ1-1; tentatively, D is TRBD1 (6 bases). Germline V gene lookup returns CDR1 SGHRS and CDR2 YFSETQ. V was cut by 4 bases and J by 8 bases, with 18 bases left in between. This CDR3 has 14 amino acids. CDR3 sequence (DNA): TGCGCCAGCAGCCTGGGACACAGGGAAGGGGAAGCTTTCTTT. This gives the protein CASSLGHREGEAFF.

This clone is judged medium-sized. The J gene is TRBJ2-7, the V gene TRBV6-1, with D maybe TRBD1 (5 bases). The CDR3 has 14 amino acids. CDR1 is MNHNS, CDR2 SASEGT, per germline. Trimming removed 6 bases at V and 3 bases at J, with 15 bases between. The CDR3 reads CASSSEGAHYEQYF. CDR3 DNA: TGTGCCAGCAGCAGCGAAGGGGCACACTACGAGCAGTACTTC.

This clone was counted at least ten times. The rearrangement joins TRBV5-8 to TRBJ1-4; 9 nucleotides align to TRBD1. The CDR3 length is 14 residues. J gave up 4 bases and V 5 bases, and 3 bases lay outside the gene matches. The germline V gene encodes CDR1 SGHTS and CDR2 YDEGEE. DNA for the CDR3: TGTGCCAGCAGGGGACAGGGCATTAATGAAAAACTGTTTTTT. The encoded protein is CASRGQGINEKLFF.

In this sample, this clone is medium-sized. In the same sample, other DNA sequences code for this CDR3. The chain is built from TRBV27 and TRBJ1-2; D unclear. CDR3 length: 12 residues. CDR1 is MNHEY and CDR2 is SMNVEV in the germline V gene (reference sequence). The germline V and J ends were trimmed by 2 bases and 6 bases, with 7 bases remaining between them. The CDR3 DNA reads as TGTGCCAGCAGTTTAGCAGGAAATGGCTACACCTTC. It specifies CASSLAGNGYTF.

The table lists this clone with many counts. The chain combines TRBV15 with TRBJ1-1; possibly TRBD1 for D (6 bases). V was trimmed by 2 bases and J by 7 bases, leaving 11 bases between them. Germline V gives CDR1 LNHNV, CDR2 YYDKDF (reference sequence). This CDR3 contains 13 residues. CDR3 nucleotides: TGTGCCACCAGCAGAAAGGGGGACAATGAAGCTTTCTTT. Residues: CATSRKGDNEAFF.

This clone was observed at least ten times. V and J are TRBV11-1 and TRBJ1-5, with 10 nucleotides matching TRBD1. The CDR3 has 17 amino acids. V dropped 1 base and J dropped 0; count of bases not matched to a gene: 3. The germline gives CDR1 SGHAT, CDR2 FQDESV (reference sequence). The chain's CDR3 is CASSLGQGAYSNQPQHF. The CDR3 nucleotides read TGTGCCAGCAGCTTAGGACAGGGGGCGTATAGCAATCAGCCCCAGCATTTT.

This clone was detected many times. This chain links TRBV20-1 with TRBJ2-3; D is perhaps TRBD2 (5 bases). The germline V gene encodes CDR1 DFQATT and CDR2 SNEGSKA (reference sequence). This CDR3 region has 11 residues. V was cut by 2 bases and J by 6 bases, with 6 bases left in between. The CDR3 region is CSARWRDTQYF. The CDR3 DNA follows: TGCAGTGCTAGATGGAGGGATACGCAGTATTTT.

This clone was seen at least ten times. The genes are TRBV9 and TRBJ2-7, with 10 bases aligning to TRBD1. The CDR3 has 15 amino acids. The J segment lost 6 bases and the V segment lost 0 bases, leaving 6 bases of the junction unmatched. Germline values: CDR1 SGDLS, CDR2 YYNGEE. CDR3 protein: CASSVGRQGAREQYF. The CDR3 bases are TGTGCCAGCAGCGTAGGCCGACAGGGGGCCCGCGAGCAGTACTTC.

This clone showed up many times. The chain is built from TRBV6-2 or TRBV6-3 and TRBJ2-6, with a weak D call TRBD1 (5 bases). Trimming removed 6 bases from V and 4 bases from J, with 10 bases in between. CDR3 length equals 14 residues. CDR1 is MNHEY and CDR2 is SVGEGT in the germline V gene. CDR3 sequence reads: CASRGASGANVLTF. In nucleotides, the CDR3 is TGTGCCAGCAGAGGGGCGTCGGGGGCCAACGTCCTGACTTTC.

Worth noting for this clone: A much bigger clone sits one base away, suggesting this may be a read error. V is TRBV30 and J is TRBJ2-4; D is unresolved. V gave up 7 bases and J gave up 4 bases, with 5 bases separating them. The germline CDR1 and CDR2 sequences are GTSNPN and SVGIG (reference sequence). This CDR3 contains 10 residues. The DNA of the CDR3 is TGTGCCTTGGGTAAAAACATTCAGTACTTC. Its protein is CALGKNIQYF.

Worth noting for this clone: A much more abundant neighbour one base away suggests this may be a read error. CDR3 in amino acids: CGARGSHEHEQHF. The CDR3 nucleotides are TGCGGTGCTAGGGGCTCTCACGAACACGAGCAGCACTTC. V and J are TRBV20-1 and TRBJ2-7; weak D call: TRBD1 (5 bases). Germline V gene sequence: CDR1 DFQATT, CDR2 SNEGSKA (reference sequence). The CDR3 consists of 13 residues.

There are many counts of this clone. A much larger clone is a single base away; this may be a read error. Likely a read error: the CDR3 ends without its conserved phenylalanine or tryptophan. V and J are TRBV6-1 and TRBJ1-2, with 7 bases lining up with TRBD1. The V and J ends lost 9 bases and 4 bases, in that order; junction bases with no gene match: 20. This CDR3 has 17 amino acids. Germline CDR1 and CDR2: MNHNS and SASEGT. The CDR3: CARDLPTLRTGRYGYTS. The CDR3 DNA follows: TGTGCCAGAGACTTACCTACCCTTAGGACAGGACGCTATGGCTACACCTCC.

The chain employs TRBV9 and TRBJ2-2; 9 positions match TRBD1. CDR1 SGDLS and CDR2 YYNGEE come from the germline V gene. Trimming removed 2 bases from V and 3 bases from J; junction bases left unmatched: 11. This CDR3 has 18 residues. The CDR3 DNA follows: TGTGCCAGCAGCGTTAGGCCACCTGGACAGGGGTACACCGGGGAGCTGTTTTTT. It translates to CASSVRPPGQGYTGELFF. Looking up the rest from reference TRBV9 and TRBJ2-2 gives the full variable domain: DSGVTQTPKHLITATGQRVTLRCSPRSGDLSVYWYQQSLDQGLQFLIQYYNGEERAKGNILERFSAQQFPDLHSELNLSSLELGDSALYFCASSVRPPGQGYTGELFFGEGSRLTVL.

This rearrangement joins TRBV5-1 to TRBJ2-1; a possible D gene is TRBD2 (6 bases). Trimming took 4 bases from V and 3 from J, leaving 14 bases between them. The CDR3 runs to 15 residues. The germline V gene has CDR1 SGHRS and CDR2 YFSETQ. Here the CDR3 DNA reads TGCGCCAGCAGCCGGGGACTTGCGGACTACAATGAGCAGTTCTTC. The encoded protein is CASSRGLADYNEQFF.

Regarding this clone: This may stem from a read error, because a much larger clone lies one nucleotide away. This chain joins TRBV5-5 and TRBJ2-1; unclear D gene. The V gene's germline CDR1 is SGHKS and CDR2 YYEKEE (reference sequence). This CDR3 is built from 14 residues. CDR3 DNA: TGTGCCAGCAGCCCGGAAGGGAACTACGATGAGCAGTTCTTC. Translation: CASSPEGNYDEQFF.

This clone was seen many times. This sequence joins TRBV11-2 and TRBJ2-7, with a possible D match to TRBD1 (5 bases). The length of the CDR3 is 13 residues. Trimming took 2 bases from V and 5 from J, leaving 10 bases between them. Germline lookup yields CDR1 SGHAT and CDR2 FQNNGV. Here the CDR3 DNA reads TGTGCCAGCAGCTTACCAGGGTTTCACGAGCAGTACTTC. As protein: CASSLPGFHEQYF.